This TCR beta chain was profiled in a study of cytomegalovirus exposure and HLA in healthy donors. Whole-study results and caveats: Across donors, presence/absence analyses took sequencing depth to be roughly uniform. Association of 15,000 to 20,000 TCR beta sequences with HLA alleles was found at 0.05 false discovery rate in a later analysis.

Primers: 60 Vbeta forward and 13 Jbeta reverse. The protocol was immunoSEQ multiplex PCR, while the TCRdb copy is restricted to in-frame clones and leaves out a portion. The repertoire holds around 140,000 clones, with just under 80% as singletons. As concerns this clone: Its antigen is undetermined.

J was trimmed by 5 bases and V by 3 bases; bases with no gene match: 10. CDR1 is SGHDN, CDR2 FVKESK, per germline. CDR3 length: 18 residues. Sequenced input: PBMCs. This sequence was found in a woman younger than 30 in good health and CMV-seronegative. The rearrangement uses TRBV14 and TRBJ2-3; 14 positions match TRBD2. The CDR3, as DNA: TGTGCCAGCAGCCAGATTCCCGGGACTAGCGGGAGAGGAGATACGCAGTATTTT. Translated, it gives CASSQIPGTSGRGDTQYF.